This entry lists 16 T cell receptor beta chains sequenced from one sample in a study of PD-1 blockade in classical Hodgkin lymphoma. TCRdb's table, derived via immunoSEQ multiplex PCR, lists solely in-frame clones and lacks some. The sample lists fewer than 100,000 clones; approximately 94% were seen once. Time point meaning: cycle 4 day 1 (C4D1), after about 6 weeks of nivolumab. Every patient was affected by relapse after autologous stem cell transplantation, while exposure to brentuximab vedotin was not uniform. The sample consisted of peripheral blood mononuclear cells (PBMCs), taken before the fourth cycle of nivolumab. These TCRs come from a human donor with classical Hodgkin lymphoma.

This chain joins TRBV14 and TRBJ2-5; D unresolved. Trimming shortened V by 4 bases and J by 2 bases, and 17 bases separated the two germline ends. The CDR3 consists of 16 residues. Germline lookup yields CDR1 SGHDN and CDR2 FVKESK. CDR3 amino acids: CASSPRTGYPQETQYF. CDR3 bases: TGTGCCAGCAGCCCCAGAACGGGCTATCCACAAGAGACCCAGTACTTC.

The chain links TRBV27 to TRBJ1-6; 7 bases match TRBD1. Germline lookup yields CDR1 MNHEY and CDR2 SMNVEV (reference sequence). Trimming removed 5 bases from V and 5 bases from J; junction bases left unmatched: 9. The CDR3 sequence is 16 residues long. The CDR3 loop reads CASSTTGVRDNSPLHF. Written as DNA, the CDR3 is TGTGCCAGCAGTACCACAGGGGTAAGGGATAATTCACCCCTCCACTTT.

The CDR3 DNA follows: TGCGCCAGCAGCTTGGTCCCGGGGGGGGCCTATGGCTACACCTTC. Its protein product is CASSLVPGGAYGYTF. V is TRBV5-1 and J is TRBJ1-2, with D possibly being TRBD1 (6 bases). The CDR3 loop spans 15 amino acids. Trimming shortened V by 0 bases and J by 4 bases, and 13 bases separated the two germline ends. Germline V gene data show CDR1 as SGHRS and CDR2 as YFSETQ.

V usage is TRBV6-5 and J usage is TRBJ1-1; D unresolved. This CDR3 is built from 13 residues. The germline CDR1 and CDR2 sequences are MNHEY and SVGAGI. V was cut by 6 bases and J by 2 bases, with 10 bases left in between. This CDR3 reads CASSRTGNTEAFF. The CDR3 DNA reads TGTGCCAGCAGCCGGACGGGAAACACTGAAGCTTTCTTT.

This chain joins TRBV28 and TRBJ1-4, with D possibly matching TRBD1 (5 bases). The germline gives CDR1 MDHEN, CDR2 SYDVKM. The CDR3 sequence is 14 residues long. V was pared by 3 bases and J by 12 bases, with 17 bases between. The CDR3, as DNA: TGTGCCAGCAGTTTTAGAGACACCACAGGAGAACTGTTTTTT. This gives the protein CASSFRDTTGELFF. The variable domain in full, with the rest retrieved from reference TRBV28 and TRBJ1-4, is DVKVTQSSRYLVKRTGEKVFLECVQDMDHENMFWYRQDPGLGLRLIYFSYDVKMKEKGDIPEGYSVSREKKERFSLILESASTNQTSMYLCASSFRDTTGELFFGSGTQLSVL.

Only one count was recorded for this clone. Written as DNA, the CDR3 is TGTGCCAGCAGCCAAGAGGGGTTTTCTGGAAACACCATATATTTT. It encodes CASSQEGFSGNTIYF. The gene calls are TRBV4-2 and TRBJ1-3; D is undetermined. V lost 0 bases to trimming and J lost 1 base, with 7 bases between them. Germline-derived CDR1 and CDR2 are LGHNA and YNFKEQ. The CDR3 sequence is 15 residues long.

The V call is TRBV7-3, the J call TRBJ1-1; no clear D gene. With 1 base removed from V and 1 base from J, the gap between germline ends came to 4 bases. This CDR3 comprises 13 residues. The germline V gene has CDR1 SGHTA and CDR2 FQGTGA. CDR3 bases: TGTGCCAGCAGCTTAAGTCAGAACACTGAAGCTTTCTTT. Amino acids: CASSLSQNTEAFF.

Here the CDR3 DNA reads TGTGCCAGCAGTGTTTTACTAGGGTCCTCCTACGAGCAGTACTTC. This gives the protein CASSVLLGSSYEQYF. The V gene is TRBV6-1, the J gene TRBJ2-7; possible D gene TRBD2, 5 bases. Trimming cost V 4 bases and J 0 bases, with 13 bases left between them. Germline V CDR1 and CDR2: MNHNS, SASEGT. CDR3 length: 15 amino acids.

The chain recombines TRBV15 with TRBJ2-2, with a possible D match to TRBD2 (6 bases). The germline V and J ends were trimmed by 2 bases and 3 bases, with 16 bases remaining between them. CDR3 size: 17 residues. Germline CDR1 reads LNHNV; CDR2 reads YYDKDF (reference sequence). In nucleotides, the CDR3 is TGTGCCACCAGCAGACCTTCCGGGGGACCTTACACCGGGGAGCTGTTTTTT. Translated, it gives CATSRPSGGPYTGELFF. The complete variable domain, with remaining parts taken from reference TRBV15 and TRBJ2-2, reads DAMVIQNPRYQVTQFGKPVTLSCSQTLNHNVMYWYQQKSSQAPKLLFHYYDKDFNNEADTPDNFQSRRPNTSFCFLDIRSPGLGDTAMYLCATSRPSGGPYTGELFFGEGSRLTVL.

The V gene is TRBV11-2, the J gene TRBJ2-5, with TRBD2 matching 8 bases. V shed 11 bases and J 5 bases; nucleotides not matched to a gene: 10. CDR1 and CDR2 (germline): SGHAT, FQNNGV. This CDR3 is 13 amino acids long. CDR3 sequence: CALGSGRRETQYF. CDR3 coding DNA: TGTGCCCTTGGGAGCGGGAGACGGGAGACCCAGTACTTC. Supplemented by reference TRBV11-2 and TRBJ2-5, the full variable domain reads EAGVAQSPRYKIIEKRQSVAFWCNPISGHATLYWYQQILGQGPKLLIQFQNNGVVDDSQLPKDRFSAERLKGVDSTLKIQPAKLEDSAVYLCALGSGRRETQYFGPGTRLLVL.

The CDR3 region has the DNA TGTGCCAGCAGCTCCGGACAGTACACTGAAGCTTTCTTT. Amino acids: CASSSGQYTEAFF. The V and J genes are TRBV7-9 and TRBJ1-1, with a weak D call TRBD1 (6 bases). The CDR3 contains 13 residues. V shed 4 bases and J shed 3 bases, with 9 bases lying between them. CDR1 and CDR2 from the germline V gene are SEHNR and FQNEAQ (reference sequence).

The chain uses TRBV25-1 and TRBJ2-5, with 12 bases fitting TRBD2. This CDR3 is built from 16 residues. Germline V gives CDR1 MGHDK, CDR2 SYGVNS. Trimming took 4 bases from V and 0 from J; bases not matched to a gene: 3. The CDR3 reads CASSGLAGGYQETQYF. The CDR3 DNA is TGTGCCAGCAGTGGGCTAGCGGGAGGGTACCAAGAGACCCAGTACTTC.

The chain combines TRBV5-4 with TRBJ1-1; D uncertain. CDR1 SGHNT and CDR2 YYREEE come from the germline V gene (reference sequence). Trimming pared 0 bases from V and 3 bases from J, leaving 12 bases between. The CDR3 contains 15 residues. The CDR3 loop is CASSLVVGVHTEAFF. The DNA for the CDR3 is TGTGCCAGCAGCTTGGTCGTCGGAGTCCACACTGAAGCTTTCTTT.

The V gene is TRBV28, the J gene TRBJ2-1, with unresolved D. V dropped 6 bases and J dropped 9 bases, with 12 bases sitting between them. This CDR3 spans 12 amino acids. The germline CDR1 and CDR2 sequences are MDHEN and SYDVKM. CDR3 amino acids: CASSTPLGEQFF. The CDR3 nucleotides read TGTGCCAGCAGCACTCCTTTAGGTGAGCAGTTCTTC.

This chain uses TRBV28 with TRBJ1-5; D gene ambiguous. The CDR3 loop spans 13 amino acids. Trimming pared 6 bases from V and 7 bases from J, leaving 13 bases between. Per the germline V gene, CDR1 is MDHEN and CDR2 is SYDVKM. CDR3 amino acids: CASRLLGRQPQHF. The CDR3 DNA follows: TGTGCCAGCAGACTCCTCGGGAGACAGCCCCAGCATTTT.

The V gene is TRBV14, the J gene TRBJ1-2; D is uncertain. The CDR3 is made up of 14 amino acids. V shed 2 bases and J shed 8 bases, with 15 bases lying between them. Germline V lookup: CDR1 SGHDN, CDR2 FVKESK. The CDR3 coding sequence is TGTGCCAGCAGCCAAATTCAAGGGCCGGGCGGCTACACCTTC. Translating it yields CASSQIQGPGGYTF.